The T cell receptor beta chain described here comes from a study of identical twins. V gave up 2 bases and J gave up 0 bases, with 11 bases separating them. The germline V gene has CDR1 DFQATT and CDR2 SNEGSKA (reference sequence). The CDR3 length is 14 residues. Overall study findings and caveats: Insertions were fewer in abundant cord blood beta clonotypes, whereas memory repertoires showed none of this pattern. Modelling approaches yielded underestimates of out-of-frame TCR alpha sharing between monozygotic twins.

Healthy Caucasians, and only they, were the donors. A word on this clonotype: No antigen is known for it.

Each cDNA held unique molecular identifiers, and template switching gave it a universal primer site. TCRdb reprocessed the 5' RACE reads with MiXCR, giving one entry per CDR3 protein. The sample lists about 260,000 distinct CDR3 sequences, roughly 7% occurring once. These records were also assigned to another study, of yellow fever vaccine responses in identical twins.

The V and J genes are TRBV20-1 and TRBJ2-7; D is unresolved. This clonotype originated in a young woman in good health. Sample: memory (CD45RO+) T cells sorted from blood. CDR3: CSARPRLSSYEQYF. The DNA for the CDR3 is TGCAGTGCTAGACCTAGACTGAGCTCCTACGAGCAGTACTTC.